This T cell receptor beta chain stems from a study of blood T cell repertoires in COVID-19. In the study overall: T cells, B-cell-depleted T cells, or PBMCs supplied cDNA or gDNA.

Original data processing: The assay estimated nucleated cells by amplifying reference gene primers. Profiling relied on immunoSEQ multiplex PCR, and the TCRdb table lists in-frame clones only, not all of them. Clonal size and the V and J genes are those of that table, whereas D and trimming came from the DNA. The table lists 110,000 to 150,000 clones, approximately 81% of them singletons, with approximately 5% in the top ten. Participant-given clinical history determined each cohort assignment. The CDR3 has 15 amino acids. Germline trimming cut 4 bases from V and 3 bases from J; bases unmatched to any gene: 6. Germline-derived CDR1 and CDR2 are LGHDT and YNNKEL (reference sequence). This clone was detected only once.

Sequenced: PBMCs or T cells enriched from blood (not recorded which). The receptor comes from a man aged 35 to 55 with acute COVID-19. The chain carries TRBV3-1 (or the pseudogene TRBV3-2) and TRBJ2-1, with 7 bases identical to TRBD2. In DNA, the CDR3 is TGTGCCAGCAGCCTAGCGGGTGGGGACTACAATGAGCAGTTCTTC. Amino acid sequence: CASSLAGGDYNEQFF.